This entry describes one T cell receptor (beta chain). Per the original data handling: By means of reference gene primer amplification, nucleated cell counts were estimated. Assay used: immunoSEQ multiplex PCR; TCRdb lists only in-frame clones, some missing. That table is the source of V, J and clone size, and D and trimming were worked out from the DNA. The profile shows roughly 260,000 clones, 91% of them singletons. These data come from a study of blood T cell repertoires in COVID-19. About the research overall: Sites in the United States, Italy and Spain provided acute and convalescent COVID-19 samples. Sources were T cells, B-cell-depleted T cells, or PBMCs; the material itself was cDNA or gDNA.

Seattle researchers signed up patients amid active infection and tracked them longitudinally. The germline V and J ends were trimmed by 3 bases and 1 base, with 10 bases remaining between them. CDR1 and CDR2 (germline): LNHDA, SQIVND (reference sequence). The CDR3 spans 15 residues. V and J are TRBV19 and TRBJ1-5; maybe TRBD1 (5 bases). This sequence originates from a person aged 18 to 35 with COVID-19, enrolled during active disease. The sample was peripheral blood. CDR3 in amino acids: CASSITGLSNQPQHF. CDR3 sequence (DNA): TGTGCCAGTAGTATTACGGGACTCAGCAATCAGCCCCAGCATTTT.